Listed below are T cell receptor beta chains from one sample, sequenced in a study of T cell responses to AZD1222 COVID-19 vaccine. Using immunoSEQ multiplex PCR, the repertoire was profiled, and TCRdb retains in-frame clones only, with some absent. Of 95,000 to 110,000 clones listed, about 94% are singletons. The sequencing here drew on peripheral blood, taken on day 0 of AZD1222 vaccination. These receptors all come from an adult in good health. Both conserved end residues are part of each CDR3. A D gene is named only where the DNA matches it firmly. The size of a clone is reported for some rows only, either as once, few or many, or as a class for expanded clones.

v_gene	abundance	j_gene	d_gene	CDR3nt	CDR3aa
TRBV3-1/TRBV3-2	once	TRBJ1-4	TRBD1	TGTGCCAGCAGCCCGGGGACAGGGTCTGAAAAACTGTTTTTT	CASSPGTGSEKLFF
TRBV23-1	.	TRBJ1-6	.	TGCGCCAGCAGTCAATCATCCCAGGGAGATAATTCACCCCTCCACTTT	CASSQSSQGDNSPLHF
TRBV3-1/TRBV3-2	.	TRBJ2-2	.	TGTGCCAGCAGCCAAGATTTTAAGGGGATGGGCACCGGGGAGCTGTTTTTT	CASSQDFKGMGTGELFF
TRBV11-3	.	TRBJ2-7	.	TGTGCCAGCAGCTTCCAGGGTCTCTCCTACGAGCAGTACTTC	CASSFQGLSYEQYF
TRBV19	.	TRBJ2-7	.	TGTGCCAGTAGGAAGTTAGCGGAGTCCTACGAGCAGTACTTC	CASRKLAESYEQYF
TRBV4-2	.	TRBJ2-5	.	TGTGCCAGCAGCCAATACCTAGCGCTCCAAGAGACCCAGTACTTC	CASSQYLALQETQYF
TRBV5-1	.	TRBJ1-2	.	TGCGCCAGCAGCTTGGCCGGACGGGATGGCTACACCTTC	CASSLAGRDGYTF
TRBV7-8	.	TRBJ2-7	TRBD1	TGTGCCAGCAGCCAGGGGGCCAACTACGAGCAGTACTTC	CASSQGANYEQYF
TRBV28	.	TRBJ2-7	TRBD1	TGTGCCAGCAGTTTAAGGGGACAGGGGGCGCGAGAGCAGTACTTC	CASSLRGQGAREQYF
TRBV7-2	.	TRBJ2-3	TRBD2	TGTGCCAGCAGCTCGACTAGCGGGAGCGGCACAGATACGCAGTATTTT	CASSSTSGSGTDTQYF
TRBV7-8	few	TRBJ1-2	.	TGTGCCAGCAGCTTCGAGGGGGGTGGCTACACCTTC	CASSFEGGGYTF
TRBV18	.	TRBJ1-3	.	TGTGCCAGCTCACCACCGGGACATCTAGTCTCTGGAAACACCATATATTTT	CASSPPGHLVSGNTIYF
TRBV1	.	TRBJ2-2	.	TGCACCAGCTACAGGGGAACCGGGGAGCTGTTTTTT	CTSYRGTGELFF
TRBV29-1	.	TRBJ1-2	.	TGCAGCGTTGAAGATCGAACAAACGGTGGCTACACCTTC	CSVEDRTNGGYTF
TRBV19	.	TRBJ2-1	.	TGTGCCAGTAGTATACAGGCCTACAATGAGCAGTTCTTC	CASSIQAYNEQFF
TRBV27	.	TRBJ2-7	TRBD1	TGTGCCAGCAGTCCCCGGGACAGCTCCTACGAGCAGTACTTC	CASSPRDSSYEQYF
TRBV4-2	.	TRBJ1-2	.	TGTGCCAGCAGCCAAGAGGCCTATGGCTACACCTTC	CASSQEAYGYTF
TRBV6-2/TRBV6-3	.	TRBJ2-2	TRBD2	TGTGCCAGCAGTTTCCTAGCGGGAGGAATCGGGGAGCTGTTTTTT	CASSFLAGGIGELFF
TRBV5-4	few	TRBJ1-2	TRBD1	TGTGCCAGCAGCTTTCAGACAGGGCGACTCGGCTATGGCTACACCTTC	CASSFQTGRLGYGYTF
TRBV7-9	.	TRBJ2-3	TRBD2	TGTGCCAGCAGCTCGCCCAGACTAGCGGGAGGGTCCCCCCAGTATTTT	CASSSPRLAGGSPQYF
TRBV30	once	TRBJ1-2	.	TGTGCCTGGGACTACGCAGCTTCCTATGGCTACACCTTC	CAWDYAASYGYTF
TRBV19	.	TRBJ2-1	.	TGTGCCAGTAGTAGGGACGGGAGCCGGATCAATGAGCAGTTCTTC	CASSRDGSRINEQFF
TRBV16	.	TRBJ1-2	.	TGTGCCAGCAGCCAATCATCCAGCACCTATGGCTACACCTTC	CASSQSSSTYGYTF
TRBV7-2	once	TRBJ2-1	TRBD2	TGTGCCAGCAGCTTGCCCCCTGGGACTAGCGGGCAGTTCTTC	CASSLPPGTSGQFF
TRBV7-3	.	TRBJ1-2	TRBD1	TGTGCCAGCAGCGTGGACAGGACAGCCGGCTACACCTTC	CASSVDRTAGYTF
TRBV2	.	TRBJ2-2	.	TGTGCCAGCAGATTGACAGCATTCAACACCGGGGAGCTGTTTTTT	CASRLTAFNTGELFF
TRBV6-2/TRBV6-3	few	TRBJ2-5	TRBD1	TGTGCCAGCAGTTACTCGACTACAGGGGCGGAGACCCAGTACTTC	CASSYSTTGAETQYF
TRBV6-5	.	TRBJ2-3	.	TGTGCCAGCATAAACCACCGGGTAATCACAGATACGCAGTATTTT	CASINHRVITDTQYF
TRBV15	.	TRBJ1-5	.	TGTGCCACCCAGTCGGGGAGGGGTTGGCAGCCCCAGCATTTT	CATQSGRGWQPQHF
TRBV10-3	.	TRBJ1-1	.	TGTGCCATCAGTGTAGGGGGGAACACTGAAGCTTTCTTT	CAISVGGNTEAFF
TRBV6-5	.	TRBJ2-7	.	TGTGCCAGCAGCCCCCTCATCTCCGTTTCGTTGCCGCAGTACTTC	CASSPLISVSLPQYF
TRBV6-4	.	TRBJ1-4	.	TGTGCCAAATTCCGGGGTTGTAATGAAAAACTGTTTTTT	CAKFRGCNEKLFF
TRBV19	.	TRBJ2-7	.	TGTGCCAGTAGTATTTTGGGCTACGAGCAGTACTTC	CASSILGYEQYF
TRBV6-2/TRBV6-3	.	TRBJ1-5	TRBD1	TGTGCCAGCAGCCAAACTCAGGGGGCGGGCAATCAGCCCCAGCATTTT	CASSQTQGAGNQPQHF
TRBV3-1/TRBV3-2	.	TRBJ1-4	.	TGTGCCAGCAGCCAAGGTGGGCCGGCGGCCGGTGAAAAACTGTTTTTT	CASSQGGPAAGEKLFF
TRBV7-3	.	TRBJ2-3	.	TGTGCCAGCAGCCAGGGGTCCGGGATCGTAGCGGATACGCAGTATTTT	CASSQGSGIVADTQYF
TRBV18	.	TRBJ1-5	TRBD1	TGTGCCAGCTCATCACCCGGGACAGGGGGCAATCAGCCCCAGCATTTT	CASSSPGTGGNQPQHF
TRBV12-2	.	TRBJ2-7	.	TGTGCAAGTCGCTTAAGCCTAGCGGACAGCTCCTACGAGCAGTACTTC	CASRLSLADSSYEQYF
TRBV11-2	.	TRBJ2-1	TRBD2	TGTGCCAGCAGCTTAAAGAGACTAGCGAGCGCCTACAATGAGCAGTTCTTC	CASSLKRLASAYNEQFF
TRBV14	.	TRBJ2-2	.	TGTGCCAGCAGCCAAGCCTTTTCCGGGGAGCTGTTTTTT	CASSQAFSGELFF